This T cell receptor (beta chain) emerged from a study of cytomegalovirus exposure and HLA in healthy donors. CDR1 is SGHRS, CDR2 YFSETQ, per germline. The V gene lost 0 bases and the J gene lost 8 bases, with 8 bases spanning the gap. This CDR3 is built from 13 residues. A multiplex PCR was run with 60 Vbeta primers and 13 Jbeta primers. The method was immunoSEQ multiplex PCR; TCRdb's version includes in-frame clones alone and lacks a portion of them. The sample lists 250,000 or so clones; about 81% were seen once. The sequencing sample was made of PBMCs. The chain is built from TRBV5-1 and TRBJ1-4; D ambiguous. The sequence derives from a woman aged 55-70 years in good health and CMV-seropositive. The CDR3 here is CASSLALREKLFF. The CDR3 DNA sequence: TGCGCCAGCAGCTTGGCCCTCCGGGAAAAACTGTTTTTT.